The source of this T cell receptor beta chain is a study of blood T cell repertoires in COVID-19. As for the study in general: Sites in the United States, Italy and Spain provided acute and convalescent COVID-19 samples. From T cells, B-cell-depleted T cells, or PBMCs came the material, which was cDNA or gDNA.

Per the original data handling: Amplification with reference gene primers provided the estimates of nucleated cell counts. Repertoires were generated with immunoSEQ multiplex PCR, while TCRdb's copy carries only in-frame clones and drops some. V and J calls and clone size are as listed in that table; D and trimming were resolved from the DNA. The repertoire holds about 120,000 clones, 80% to 90% seen once, with around 0.81% in the top ten. The V and J ends lost 7 bases and 5 bases, in that order; junction bases with no gene match: 13. This CDR3 region has 15 residues. CDR1 is MDHEN, CDR2 SYDVKM, per germline.

The rearrangement joins TRBV28 to TRBJ2-7; 8 bases agree with TRBD1. The source material was peripheral blood. The TCR originated in a woman in her 50s with active or convalescent COVID-19. The CDR3 spells CASMLTRTGNHEQYF. The CDR3 DNA sequence: TGTGCCAGCATGCTCACCCGGACAGGGAACCACGAGCAGTACTTC. Full variable domain (missing parts from reference TRBV28 and TRBJ2-7): DVKVTQSSRYLVKRTGEKVFLECVQDMDHENMFWYRQDPGLGLRLIYFSYDVKMKEKGDIPEGYSVSREKKERFSLILESASTNQTSMYLCASMLTRTGNHEQYFGPGTRLTVT.